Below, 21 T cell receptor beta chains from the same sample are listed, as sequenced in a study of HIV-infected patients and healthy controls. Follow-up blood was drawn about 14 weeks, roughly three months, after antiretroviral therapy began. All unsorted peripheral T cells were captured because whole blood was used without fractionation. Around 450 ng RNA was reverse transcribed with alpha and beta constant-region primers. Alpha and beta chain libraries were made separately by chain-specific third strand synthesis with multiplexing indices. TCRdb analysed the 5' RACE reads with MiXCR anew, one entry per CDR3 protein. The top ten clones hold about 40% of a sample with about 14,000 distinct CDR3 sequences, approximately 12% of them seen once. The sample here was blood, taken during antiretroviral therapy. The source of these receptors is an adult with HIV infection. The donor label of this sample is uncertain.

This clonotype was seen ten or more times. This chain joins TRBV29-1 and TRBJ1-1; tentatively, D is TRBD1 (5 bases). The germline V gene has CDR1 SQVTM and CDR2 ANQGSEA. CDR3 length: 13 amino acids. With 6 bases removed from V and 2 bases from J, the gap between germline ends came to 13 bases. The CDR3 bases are TGCAGCGTCCAGGACAAAAGCAACACTGAAGCTTTCTTT. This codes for CSVQDKSNTEAFF.

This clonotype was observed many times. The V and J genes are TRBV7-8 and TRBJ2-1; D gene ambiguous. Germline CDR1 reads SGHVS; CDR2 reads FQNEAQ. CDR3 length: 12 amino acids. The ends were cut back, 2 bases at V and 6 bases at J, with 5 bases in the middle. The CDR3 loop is CASSLTFNEQFF. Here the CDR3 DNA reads TGTGCCAGCAGCTTAACGTTCAATGAGCAGTTCTTC.

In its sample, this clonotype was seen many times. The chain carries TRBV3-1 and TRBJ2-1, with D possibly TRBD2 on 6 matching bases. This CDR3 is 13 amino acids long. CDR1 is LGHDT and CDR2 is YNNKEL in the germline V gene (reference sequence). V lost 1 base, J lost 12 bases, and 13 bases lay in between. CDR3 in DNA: TGTGCCAGCAGCCAAGTGGAGGCGGGGTGGCAGTTCTTC. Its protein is CASSQVEAGWQFF.

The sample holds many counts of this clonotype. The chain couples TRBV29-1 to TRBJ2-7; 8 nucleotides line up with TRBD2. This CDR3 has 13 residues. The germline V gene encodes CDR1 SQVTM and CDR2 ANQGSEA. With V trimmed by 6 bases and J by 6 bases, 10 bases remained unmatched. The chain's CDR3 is CSVVSGRGGEQYF. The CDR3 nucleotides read TGCAGCGTAGTAAGCGGGAGAGGTGGCGAGCAGTACTTC.

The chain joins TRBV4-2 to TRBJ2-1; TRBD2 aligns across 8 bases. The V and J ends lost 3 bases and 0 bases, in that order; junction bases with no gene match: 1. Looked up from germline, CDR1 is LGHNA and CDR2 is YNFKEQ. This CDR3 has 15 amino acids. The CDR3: CASSHGGGSYNEQFF. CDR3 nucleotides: TGTGCCAGCAGCCACGGGGGGGGCTCCTACAATGAGCAGTTCTTC.

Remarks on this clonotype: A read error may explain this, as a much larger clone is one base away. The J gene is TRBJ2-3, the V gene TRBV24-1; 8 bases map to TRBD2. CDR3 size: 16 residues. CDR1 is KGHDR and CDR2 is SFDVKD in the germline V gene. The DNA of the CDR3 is TGTGACACCAGTGATTGGGTAGCGGGAACTATAGATACGCAGTATTTT. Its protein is CDTSDWVAGTIDTQYF.

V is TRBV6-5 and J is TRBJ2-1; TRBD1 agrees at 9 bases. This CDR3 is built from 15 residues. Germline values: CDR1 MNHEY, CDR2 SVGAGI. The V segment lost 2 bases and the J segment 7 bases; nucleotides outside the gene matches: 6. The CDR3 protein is CASSYRLDRGNEQFF. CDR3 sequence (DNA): TGTGCCAGCAGTTACCGACTGGACAGGGGAAATGAGCAGTTCTTC.

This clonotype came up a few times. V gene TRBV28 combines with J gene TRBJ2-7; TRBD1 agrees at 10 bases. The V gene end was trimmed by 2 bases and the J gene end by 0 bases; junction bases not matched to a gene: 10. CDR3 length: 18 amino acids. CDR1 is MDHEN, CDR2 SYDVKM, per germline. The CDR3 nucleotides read TGTGCCAGCAGTTTACTTCTCGGGACAGGGGCCAGCTCCTACGAGCAGTACTTC. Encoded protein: CASSLLLGTGASSYEQYF.

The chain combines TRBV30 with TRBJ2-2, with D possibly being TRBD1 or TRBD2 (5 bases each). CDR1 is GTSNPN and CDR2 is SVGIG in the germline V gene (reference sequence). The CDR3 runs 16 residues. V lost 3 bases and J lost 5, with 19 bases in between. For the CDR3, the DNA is TGTGCCTGGAGCCCTCACGGGGCAGGAGGAACCGGGGAGCTGTTTTTT. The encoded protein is CAWSPHGAGGTGELFF.

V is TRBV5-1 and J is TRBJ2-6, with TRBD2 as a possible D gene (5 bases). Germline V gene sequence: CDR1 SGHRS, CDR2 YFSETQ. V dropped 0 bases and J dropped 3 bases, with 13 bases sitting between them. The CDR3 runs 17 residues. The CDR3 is CASSLEWAGGGANVLTF. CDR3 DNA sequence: TGCGCCAGCAGCTTGGAGTGGGCGGGTGGTGGGGCCAACGTCCTGACTTTC.

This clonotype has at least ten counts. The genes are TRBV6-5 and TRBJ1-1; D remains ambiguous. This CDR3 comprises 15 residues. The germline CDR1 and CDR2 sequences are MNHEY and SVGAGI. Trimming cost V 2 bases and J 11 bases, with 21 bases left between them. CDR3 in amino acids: CASSYRDNYITRAFF. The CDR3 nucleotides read TGTGCCAGCAGTTACCGAGACAACTACATCACACGGGCTTTCTTT.

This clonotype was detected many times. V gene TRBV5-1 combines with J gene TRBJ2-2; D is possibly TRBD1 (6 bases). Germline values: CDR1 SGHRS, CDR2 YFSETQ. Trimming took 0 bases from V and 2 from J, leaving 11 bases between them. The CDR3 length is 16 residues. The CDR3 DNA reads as TGCGCCAGCAGCTTGGATTACAGGGTCAACACCGGGGAGCTGTTTTTT. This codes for CASSLDYRVNTGELFF.

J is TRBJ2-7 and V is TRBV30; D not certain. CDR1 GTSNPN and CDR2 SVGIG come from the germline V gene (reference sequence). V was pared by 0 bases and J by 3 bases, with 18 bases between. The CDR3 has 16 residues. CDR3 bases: TGTGCCTGGAGTGTACTATCGGCTCGAGTTAACTACGAGCAGTACTTC. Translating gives CAWSVLSARVNYEQYF.

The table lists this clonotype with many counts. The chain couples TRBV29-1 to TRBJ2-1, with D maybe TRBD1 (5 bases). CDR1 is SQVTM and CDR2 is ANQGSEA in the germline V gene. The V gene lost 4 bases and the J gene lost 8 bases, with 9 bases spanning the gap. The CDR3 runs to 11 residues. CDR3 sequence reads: CSVVRAHEQFF. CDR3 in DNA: TGCAGCGTTGTCAGGGCCCATGAGCAGTTCTTC.

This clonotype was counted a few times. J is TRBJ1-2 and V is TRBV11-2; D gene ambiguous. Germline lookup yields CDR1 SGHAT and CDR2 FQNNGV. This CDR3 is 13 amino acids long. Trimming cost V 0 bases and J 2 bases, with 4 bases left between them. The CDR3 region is CASSLDQNYGYTF. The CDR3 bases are TGTGCCAGCAGCTTAGATCAGAACTATGGCTACACCTTC.

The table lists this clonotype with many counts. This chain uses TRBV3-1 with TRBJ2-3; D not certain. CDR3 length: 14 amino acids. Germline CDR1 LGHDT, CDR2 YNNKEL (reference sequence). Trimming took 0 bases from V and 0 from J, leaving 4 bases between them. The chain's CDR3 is CASSQDPSTDTQYF. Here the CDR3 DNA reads TGTGCCAGCAGCCAAGACCCCAGCACAGATACGCAGTATTTT.

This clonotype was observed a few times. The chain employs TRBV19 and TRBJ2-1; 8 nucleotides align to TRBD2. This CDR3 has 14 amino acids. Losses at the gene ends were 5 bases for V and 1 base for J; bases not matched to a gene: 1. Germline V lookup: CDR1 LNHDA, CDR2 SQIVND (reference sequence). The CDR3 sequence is CASSGGGSYNEQFF. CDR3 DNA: TGTGCCAGTAGTGGCGGGGGGTCCTACAATGAGCAGTTCTTC.

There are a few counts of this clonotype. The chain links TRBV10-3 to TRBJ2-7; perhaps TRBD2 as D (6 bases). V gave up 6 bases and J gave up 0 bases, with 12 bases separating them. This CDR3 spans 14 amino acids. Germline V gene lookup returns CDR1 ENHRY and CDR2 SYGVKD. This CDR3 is CAIRPAGNSYEQYF. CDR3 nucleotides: TGTGCCATCAGGCCTGCGGGAAACTCCTACGAGCAGTACTTC.

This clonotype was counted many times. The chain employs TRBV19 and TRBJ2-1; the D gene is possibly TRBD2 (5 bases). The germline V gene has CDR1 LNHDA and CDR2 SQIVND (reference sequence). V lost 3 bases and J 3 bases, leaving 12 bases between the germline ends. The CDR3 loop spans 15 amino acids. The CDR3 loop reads CASSIGLAGYNEQFF. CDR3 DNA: TGTGCCAGTAGTATCGGTCTAGCCGGCTACAATGAGCAGTTCTTC.

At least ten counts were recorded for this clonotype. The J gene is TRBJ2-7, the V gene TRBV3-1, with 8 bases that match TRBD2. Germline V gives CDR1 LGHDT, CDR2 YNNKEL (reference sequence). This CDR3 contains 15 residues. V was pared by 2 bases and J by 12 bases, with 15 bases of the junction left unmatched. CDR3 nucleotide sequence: TGTGCCAGCAGCCAAACATCTAGCGGGTCGTCCTCGGGGTACTTC. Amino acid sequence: CASSQTSSGSSSGYF.

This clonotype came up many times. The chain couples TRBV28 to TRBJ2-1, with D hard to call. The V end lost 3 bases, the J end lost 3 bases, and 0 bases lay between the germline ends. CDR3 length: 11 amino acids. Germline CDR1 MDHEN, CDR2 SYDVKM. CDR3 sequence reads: CASSFYNEQFF. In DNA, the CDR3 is TGTGCCAGCAGTTTCTACAATGAGCAGTTCTTC.